This T cell receptor beta chain was recorded in a study of shared clonotypes between healthy human individuals. Across the study: Serving as donors were two women and a few men, whose ages spanned 18 to 49. The study's findings and limits: Genetic and exposure-history diversity was limited by the few donors.

For this clone: Its specificity is unknown.

An even split of each subset's genomic DNA across several immunoSEQ plates was performed. Original methodology: ImmunoSEQ output held junction-only sequences without quality scores, so filtering differed. Profiled with immunoSEQ multiplex PCR; TCRdb holds only in-frame clones, not every one. V and J calls and clone size are copied from that table; D and trimming were computed from the DNA. Among some 2,100,000 clones listed, around 93% were seen once. Naive CD8 populations comprised CD45RO-negative cells positively selected for CCR7, excluding terminally differentiated effector memory CD45RA+ cells. Germline lookup yields CDR1 SEHNR and CDR2 FQNEAQ (reference sequence). V shed 5 bases and J shed 0 bases, with 17 bases lying between them. The CDR3 loop spans 18 amino acids.

The chain recombines TRBV7-9 with TRBJ2-6; TRBD1 might be the D (6 bases). The material sequenced was naive CD8+ T cells from PBMCs. This sequence originates from a man aged 18 to 29 in good health. Some clones in this sample may be carry-over from other donors' samples. The CDR3 reads CASSPNLQGRSGANVLTF. DNA for the CDR3: TGTGCCAGCAGCCCAAACTTACAGGGCCGCTCTGGGGCCAACGTCCTGACTTTC.